These 20 T cell receptor beta chains were sequenced from one sample in a study of cytotoxic CD8 clonotypes in ibrutinib-treated CLL. This table comes from immunoSEQ multiplex PCR, and its TCRdb copy is limited to in-frame clones, with some not included. The table has approximately 140,000 clones, 75% to 95% seen once. This specimen was PBMCs, taken after 12 months of ibrutinib treatment. These TCRs come from a human donor with chronic lymphocytic leukemia.

The CDR3: CSAGDRGPYEQYF. As DNA, the CDR3 is TGCAGCGCGGGGGACAGGGGGCCATACGAGCAGTACTTC. This chain joins TRBV29-1 and TRBJ2-7; 12 bases agree with TRBD1. Trimming at V came to 7 bases and at J to 4 bases, leaving 5 bases not matched to a gene. The CDR3 contains 13 residues. The germline gives CDR1 SQVTM, CDR2 ANQGSEA.

The chain links TRBV7-3 to TRBJ2-1; D ambiguous. Germline lookup yields CDR1 SGHTA and CDR2 FQGTGA. The V and J ends lost 3 bases and 9 bases respectively, with 12 bases between them. The length of the CDR3 is 13 residues. CDR3 sequence: CASSFSQSSEQFF. The CDR3, as DNA: TGTGCCAGCAGCTTCAGCCAATCAAGTGAGCAGTTCTTC.

CDR3 coding DNA: TGTGCCAGCAGTTCCCCAGGGGGAGAGAACACTGAAGCTTTCTTT. Its translation is CASSSPGGENTEAFF. V gene TRBV28 combines with J gene TRBJ1-1; 7 nucleotides line up with TRBD1. With V trimmed by 4 bases and J by 1 base, 6 bases remained unmatched. This CDR3 is built from 15 residues. CDR1 and CDR2 (germline): MDHEN, SYDVKM.

The chain joins TRBV7-9 to TRBJ1-1; TRBD1 aligns across 8 bases. This CDR3 has 13 amino acids. CDR1 SEHNR and CDR2 FQNEAQ come from the germline V gene (reference sequence). V shed 5 bases and J 8 bases; nucleotides not matched to a gene: 7. DNA for the CDR3: TGTGCCAGCAGCAGCAGGACAGGGTCCGAAGCTTTCTTT. Encoded protein: CASSSRTGSEAFF.

This clone has just a few counts. V is TRBV7-2 and J is TRBJ2-5; D remains ambiguous. Germline CDR1 and CDR2: SGHTA and FQGNSA. The CDR3 runs 11 residues. V was shortened by 3 bases and J by 3 bases, with 2 bases between the two germline ends. CDR3 in DNA: TGTGCCAGCAGCTTTAAAGAGACCCAGTACTTC. As protein: CASSFKETQYF.

Remarks on this clone: The junction departs from the called germline gene at one end, perhaps through a read error. V gene TRBV5-4 combines with J gene TRBJ1-2, with no clear D. This CDR3 spans 14 amino acids. Germline loops: CDR1 SGHNT, CDR2 YYREEE (reference sequence). As DNA, the CDR3 is TGTGCCAGAAGCTACCCAGGAGGCGGGTCTGGCTACACCTTC. Amino acids: CARSYPGGGSGYTF.

There are a few counts of this clone. The chain carries TRBV27 and TRBJ2-6, with D unresolved. This CDR3 contains 16 residues. The germline gives CDR1 MNHEY, CDR2 SMNVEV (reference sequence). Trimming stripped 1 base from V and 3 bases from J, with 10 bases between. The chain's CDR3 is CASSLWLGSGANVLTF. The CDR3 DNA reads TGTGCCAGCAGTTTATGGCTCGGAAGTGGGGCCAACGTCCTGACTTTC.

V usage is TRBV2 and J usage is TRBJ2-3; TRBD1 matches 10 bases. Germline V gene lookup returns CDR1 SNHLY and CDR2 FYNNEI. The CDR3 is 17 residues long. The junction had 12 bases not matched to a gene; V was cut back by 7 bases and J by 2 bases. Here the CDR3 reads CASNYPGQGPSTDTQYF. CDR3 bases: TGTGCCAGCAATTATCCGGGACAGGGGCCTTCCACAGATACGCAGTATTTT.

The V gene is TRBV27, the J gene TRBJ2-1; D not resolved. The germline V gene encodes CDR1 MNHEY and CDR2 SMNVEV (reference sequence). The CDR3 consists of 13 residues. Trimming left V 5 bases short and J 6 bases short, with 11 bases between. The CDR3 protein is CASSATFGNEQFF. The CDR3 bases are TGTGCCAGCAGTGCGACTTTTGGCAATGAGCAGTTCTTC.

This clone is a singleton in its sample. The rearrangement joins TRBV5-1 to TRBJ1-1, with D uncertain. Germline V gene sequence: CDR1 SGHRS, CDR2 YFSETQ. V lost 0 bases to trimming and J lost 8 bases, with 11 bases between them. This CDR3 region has 13 residues. Here the CDR3 reads CASSLAGLGEAFF. The DNA for the CDR3 is TGCGCCAGCAGCTTGGCCGGGCTGGGGGAAGCTTTCTTT.

V usage is TRBV6-1 and J usage is TRBJ1-5; a possible D gene is TRBD1 (6 bases). CDR3 size: 15 residues. V gave up 10 bases and J gave up 0 bases, with 16 bases separating them. CDR1 and CDR2 (germline): MNHNS, SASEGT. The CDR3 is CAIQQGGYSNQPQHF. DNA of the CDR3: TGTGCCATACAACAGGGAGGATATAGCAATCAGCCCCAGCATTTT.

The chain employs TRBV7-9 and TRBJ2-7; TRBD2 aligns across 11 bases. Germline assignment: CDR1 SEHNR and CDR2 FQNEAQ (reference sequence). After removal of 5 bases from V and 2 bases from J, the junction contained 2 bases not matched to a gene. CDR3 size: 14 residues. The CDR3 nucleotides are TGTGCCAGCAGCCAGACTAGCGGGACCTACGAGCAGTACTTC. Translating it yields CASSQTSGTYEQYF.

The chain couples TRBV19 to TRBJ1-5, with D perhaps TRBD1 (5 bases). Germline values: CDR1 LNHDA, CDR2 SQIVND (reference sequence). The CDR3 loop spans 19 amino acids. The V and J ends lost 0 bases and 1 base respectively, with 19 bases between them. Here the CDR3 reads CASSIDIQGRVWSNQPQHF. DNA of the CDR3: TGTGCCAGTAGTATAGATATCCAGGGAAGGGTTTGGAGCAATCAGCCCCAGCATTTT. The variable domain in full, completed from reference TRBV19 and TRBJ1-5, reads DGGITQSPKYLFRKEGQNVTLSCEQNLNHDAMYWYRQDPGQGLRLIYYSQIVNDFQKGDIAEGYSVSREKKESFPLTVTSAQKNPTAFYLCASSIDIQGRVWSNQPQHFGDGTRLSIL.

This clone was counted a single time. The CDR3 reads CASSPTEAYNEQFF. In nucleotides, the CDR3 is TGCGCCAGCAGCCCGACCGAGGCATACAATGAGCAGTTCTTC. V usage is TRBV5-1 and J usage is TRBJ2-1; D remains ambiguous. V lost 4 bases to trimming and J lost 4 bases, with 12 bases between them. The CDR3 extends over 14 amino acids. Germline lookup yields CDR1 SGHRS and CDR2 YFSETQ.

The chain has TRBV7-2 and TRBJ2-1; D is ambiguous. Trimming removed 3 bases from V and 8 bases from J, with 5 bases in between. The CDR3 is made up of 11 amino acids. Germline values: CDR1 SGHTA, CDR2 FQGNSA. The CDR3 reads CASSFRDEQFF. CDR3 nucleotides: TGTGCCAGCAGCTTTAGGGATGAGCAGTTCTTC.

The chain employs TRBV11-3 and TRBJ2-2; D gene ambiguous. Deletions cut 3 bases from V and 1 base from J, with 6 bases between. Germline V CDR1 and CDR2: SGHNT, YENEEA. The CDR3 is made up of 14 amino acids. In DNA form, the CDR3 reads TGTGCCAGCAGCTTCGATGAGAACACCGGGGAGCTGTTTTTT. Its protein is CASSFDENTGELFF.

With respect to this clone: The limits of the CDR3 on the DNA are not certain, so only TCRdb's listed CDR3 is given. The chain joins TRBV6-6 to TRBJ1-1; TRBD1, the table's D call, lacks a check against the DNA. In germline, CDR1 is MNHNY, CDR2 SVGAGI (reference sequence). The CDR3 contains 15 residues when both ends are counted. CDR3 sequence: CASSSSWGLGTEAFF.

The rearrangement uses TRBV14 and TRBJ1-1; TRBD1 matches at 9 bases. V gave up 3 bases and J gave up 4 bases; unmatched junction bases: 0. Germline loops: CDR1 SGHDN, CDR2 FVKESK. This CDR3 is 13 amino acids long. Written as DNA, the CDR3 is TGTGCCAGCAGCCAGACAGGGGGCACTGAAGCTTTCTTT. Translating gives CASSQTGGTEAFF.

V gene TRBV9 combines with J gene TRBJ2-7, with 7 bases that match TRBD1. CDR1 is SGDLS, CDR2 YYNGEE, per germline. After removal of 0 bases from V and 2 bases from J, the junction contained 5 bases not matched to a gene. CDR3 length: 15 residues. The CDR3 DNA reads as TGTGCCAGCAGCGTAGAGCCAGGGGGTACCTACGAGCAGTACTTC. Its protein product is CASSVEPGGTYEQYF.

This chain links TRBV11-3 with TRBJ2-1; D is perhaps TRBD1 (6 bases). Trimming shortened V by 5 bases and J by 2 bases, and 10 bases separated the two germline ends. This CDR3 region has 14 residues. Germline values: CDR1 SGHNT, CDR2 YENEEA. The DNA of the CDR3 is TGTGCCAGCAGCCGTGGGACAACCTACAATGAGCAGTTCTTC. Translation: CASSRGTTYNEQFF.